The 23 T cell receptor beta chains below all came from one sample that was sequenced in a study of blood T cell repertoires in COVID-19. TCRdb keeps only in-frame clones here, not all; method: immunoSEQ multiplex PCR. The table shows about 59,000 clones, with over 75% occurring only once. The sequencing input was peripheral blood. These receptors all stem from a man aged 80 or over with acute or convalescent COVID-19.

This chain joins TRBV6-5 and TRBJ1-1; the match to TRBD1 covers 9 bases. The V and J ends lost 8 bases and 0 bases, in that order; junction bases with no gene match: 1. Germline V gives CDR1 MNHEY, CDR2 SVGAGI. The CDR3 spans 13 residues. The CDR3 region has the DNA TGTGCCAGCCGGGACAGGGTGAACACTGAAGCTTTCTTT. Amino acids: CASRDRVNTEAFF.

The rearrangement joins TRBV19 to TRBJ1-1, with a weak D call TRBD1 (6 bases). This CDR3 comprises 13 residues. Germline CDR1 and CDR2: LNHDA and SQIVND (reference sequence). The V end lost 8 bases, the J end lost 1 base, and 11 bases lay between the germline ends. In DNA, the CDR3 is TGTGCCAGTTTTGGCAGGGGGAACACTGAAGCTTTCTTT. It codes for CASFGRGNTEAFF.

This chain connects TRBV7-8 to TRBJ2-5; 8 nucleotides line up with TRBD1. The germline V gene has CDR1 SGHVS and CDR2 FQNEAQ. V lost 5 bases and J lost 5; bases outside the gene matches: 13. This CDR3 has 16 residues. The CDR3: CASSLKGLTGEETQYF. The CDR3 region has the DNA TGTGCCAGCAGCCTCAAGGGGTTGACAGGGGAGGAGACCCAGTACTTC.

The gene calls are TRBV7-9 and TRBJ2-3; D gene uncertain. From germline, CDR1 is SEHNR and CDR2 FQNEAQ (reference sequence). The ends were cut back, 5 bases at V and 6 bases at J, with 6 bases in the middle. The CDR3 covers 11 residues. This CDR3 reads CASSSRDTQYF. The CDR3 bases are TGTGCCAGCAGCAGCAGGGATACGCAGTATTTT.

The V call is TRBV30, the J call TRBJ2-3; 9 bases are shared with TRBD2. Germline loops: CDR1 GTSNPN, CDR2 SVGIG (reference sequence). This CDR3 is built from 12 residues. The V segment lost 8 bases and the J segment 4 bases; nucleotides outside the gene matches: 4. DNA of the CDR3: TGTGCCGCCGCGGGGGGGGCAGATACGCAGTATTTT. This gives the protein CAAAGGADTQYF.

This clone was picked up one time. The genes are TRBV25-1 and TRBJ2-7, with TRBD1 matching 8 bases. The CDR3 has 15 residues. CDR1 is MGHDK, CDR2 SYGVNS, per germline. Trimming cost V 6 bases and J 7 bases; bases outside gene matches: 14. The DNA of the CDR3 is TGTGCCAGCAGCCCCGTCGGGACAGGCATTCGGGAGCAGTACTTC. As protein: CASSPVGTGIREQYF.

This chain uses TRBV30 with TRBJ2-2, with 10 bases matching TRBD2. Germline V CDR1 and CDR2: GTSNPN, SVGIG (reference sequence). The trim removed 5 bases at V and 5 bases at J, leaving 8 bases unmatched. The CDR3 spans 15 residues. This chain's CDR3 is CAWSKLAGATGELFF. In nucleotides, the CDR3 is TGTGCCTGGTCAAAGCTAGCGGGGGCTACCGGGGAGCTGTTTTTT.

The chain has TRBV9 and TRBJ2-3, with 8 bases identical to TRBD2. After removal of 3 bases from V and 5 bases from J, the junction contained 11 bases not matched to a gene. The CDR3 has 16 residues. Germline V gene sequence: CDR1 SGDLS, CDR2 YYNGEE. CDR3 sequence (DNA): TGTGCCAGCAGCGCCCTCCCCTCGGGGGGGGGAGATACGCAGTATTTT. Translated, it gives CASSALPSGGGDTQYF.

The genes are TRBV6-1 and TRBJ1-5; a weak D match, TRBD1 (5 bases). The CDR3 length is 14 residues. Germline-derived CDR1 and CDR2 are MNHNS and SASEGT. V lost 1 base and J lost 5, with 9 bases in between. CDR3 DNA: TGTGCCAGCAGTGAAGGGGGAGGGGATCAGCCCCAGCATTTT. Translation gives CASSEGGGDQPQHF.

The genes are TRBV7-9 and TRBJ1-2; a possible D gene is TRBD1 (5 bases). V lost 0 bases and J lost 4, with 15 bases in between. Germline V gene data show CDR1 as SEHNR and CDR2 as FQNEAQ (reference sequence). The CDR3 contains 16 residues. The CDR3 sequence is CASSLAGRQVLYGYTF. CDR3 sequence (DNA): TGTGCCAGCAGCTTAGCGGGGCGGCAAGTCCTCTATGGCTACACCTTC.

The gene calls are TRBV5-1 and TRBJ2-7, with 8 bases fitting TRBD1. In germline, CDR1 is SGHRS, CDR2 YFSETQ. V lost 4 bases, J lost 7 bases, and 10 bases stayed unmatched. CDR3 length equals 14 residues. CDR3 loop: CASSLQGEFLEQYF. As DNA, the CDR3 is TGCGCCAGCAGCCTACAGGGGGAATTCTTGGAGCAGTACTTC.

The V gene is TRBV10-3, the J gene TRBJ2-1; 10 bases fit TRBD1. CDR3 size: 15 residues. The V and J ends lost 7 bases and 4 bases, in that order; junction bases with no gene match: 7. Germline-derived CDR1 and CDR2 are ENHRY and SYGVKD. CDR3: CAINSPGQGYNEQFF. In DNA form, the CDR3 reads TGTGCCATCAATAGTCCGGGACAGGGGTACAATGAGCAGTTCTTC.

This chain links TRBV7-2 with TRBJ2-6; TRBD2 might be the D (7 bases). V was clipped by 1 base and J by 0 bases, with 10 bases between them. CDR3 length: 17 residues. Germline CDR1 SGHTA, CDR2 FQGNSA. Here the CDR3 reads CASSLVRGRSGANVLTF. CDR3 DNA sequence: TGTGCCAGCAGCTTAGTGCGGGGGCGCTCTGGGGCCAACGTCCTGACTTTC.

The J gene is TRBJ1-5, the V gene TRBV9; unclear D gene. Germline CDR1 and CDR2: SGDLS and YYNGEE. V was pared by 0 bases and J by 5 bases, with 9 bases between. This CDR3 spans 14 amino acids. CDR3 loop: CASSVDRDYQPQHF. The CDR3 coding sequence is TGTGCCAGCAGCGTAGACAGAGATTATCAGCCCCAGCATTTT.

In DNA form, the CDR3 reads TGCGCCAGCAGCTTTCTACCCCGGACAGGATCGAACACCGGGGAGCTGTTTTTT. Translated, it gives CASSFLPRTGSNTGELFF. This chain links TRBV5-1 with TRBJ2-2; TRBD1 matches at 7 bases. With 2 bases clipped from V and 0 bases from J, the junction kept 10 bases outside the gene matches. The germline CDR1 and CDR2 sequences are SGHRS and YFSETQ. The CDR3 runs to 18 residues.

CDR3 protein: CSASPAGGQETQYF. DNA of the CDR3: TGCAGTGCTAGTCCAGCGGGGGGGCAAGAGACCCAGTACTTC. V gene TRBV20-1 combines with J gene TRBJ2-5, with TRBD2 matching 10 bases. Germline CDR1 DFQATT, CDR2 SNEGSKA (reference sequence). This CDR3 is 14 amino acids long. V lost 3 bases and J lost 2; bases outside the gene matches: 3.

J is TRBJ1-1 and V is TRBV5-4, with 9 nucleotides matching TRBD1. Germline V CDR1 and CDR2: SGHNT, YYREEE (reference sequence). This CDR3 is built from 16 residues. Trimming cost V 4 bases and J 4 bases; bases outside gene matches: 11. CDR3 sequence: CASSAGQGPLGTEAFF. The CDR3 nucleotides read TGTGCCAGCAGCGCGGGACAGGGCCCCTTGGGCACTGAAGCTTTCTTT.

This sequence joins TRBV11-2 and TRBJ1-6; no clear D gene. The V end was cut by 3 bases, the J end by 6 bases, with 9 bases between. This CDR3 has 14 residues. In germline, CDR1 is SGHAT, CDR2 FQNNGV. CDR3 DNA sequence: TGTGCCAGCAGCTTTCCCGCCAGTAATTCACCCCTCCACTTT. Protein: CASSFPASNSPLHF.

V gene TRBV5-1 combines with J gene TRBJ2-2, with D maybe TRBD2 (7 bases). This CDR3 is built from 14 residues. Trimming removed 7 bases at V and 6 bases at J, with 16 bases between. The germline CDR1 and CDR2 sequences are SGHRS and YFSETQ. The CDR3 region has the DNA TGCGCCAGCGAGGGCGGGGGCGTCGCCGGGGAGCTGTTTTTT. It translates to CASEGGGVAGELFF.

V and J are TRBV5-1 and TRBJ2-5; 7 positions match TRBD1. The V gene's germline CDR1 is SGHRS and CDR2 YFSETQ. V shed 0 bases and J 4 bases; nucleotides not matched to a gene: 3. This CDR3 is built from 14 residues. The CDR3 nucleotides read TGCGCCAGCAGCTTGGCGGCAGGGGGAGAGACCCAGTACTTC. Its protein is CASSLAAGGETQYF.

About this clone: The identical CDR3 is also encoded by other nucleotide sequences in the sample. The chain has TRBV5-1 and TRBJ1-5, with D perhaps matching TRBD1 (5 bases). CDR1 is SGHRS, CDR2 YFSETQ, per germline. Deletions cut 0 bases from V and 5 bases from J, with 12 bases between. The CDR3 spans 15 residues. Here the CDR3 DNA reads TGCGCCAGCAGCTTGGCAGGGATCCTACATCAGCCCCAGCATTTT. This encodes CASSLAGILHQPQHF.

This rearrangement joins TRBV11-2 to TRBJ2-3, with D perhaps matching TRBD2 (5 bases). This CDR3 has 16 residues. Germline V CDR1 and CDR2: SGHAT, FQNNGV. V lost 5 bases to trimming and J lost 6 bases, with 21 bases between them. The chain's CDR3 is CASSGRGFGELDTQYF. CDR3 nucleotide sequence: TGTGCCAGCAGCGGGAGAGGGTTTGGTGAATTGGATACGCAGTATTTT.

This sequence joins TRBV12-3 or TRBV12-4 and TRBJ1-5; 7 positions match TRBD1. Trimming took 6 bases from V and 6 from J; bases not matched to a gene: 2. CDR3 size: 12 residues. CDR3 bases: TGTGCCAGCAGAACAGGGGTTCAGCCCCAGCATTTT. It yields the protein CASRTGVQPQHF.